This is a list of T cell receptor beta chains from one sample in a study of monozygotic twins with inflammatory bowel disease. TCRdb reprocessed the 5' RACE reads and stores each CDR3 protein as one record, lacking DNA. This sample's table has about 110,000 distinct CDR3 sequences. Sequencing was performed on blood. All receptors derive from a human donor with ulcerative colitis or Crohn's disease, or a healthy co-twin of an affected twin (not recorded which). Both conserved end residues are part of each CDR3.

13,TRBV7-8,TRBJ1-2,CASSLDTTLGYTF
21,TRBV15,TRBJ2-1,CATSRVVGLAGGPGSYNEQFF
16,TRBV10-3,TRBJ2-7,CAISEAKMTSGYEQYF
13,TRBV13,TRBJ1-1,CASSNRRVTEAFF
15,TRBV7-2,TRBJ2-3,CASSLARQGVDTQYF
16,TRBV20-1,TRBJ1-3,CSARDPLPVSGNTIYF
14,TRBV11-2,TRBJ2-7,CASSRDRGIYEQYF
13,TRBV20-1,TRBJ1-6,CSPTRGSNSPLHF
15,TRBV19,TRBJ2-1,CASSIRGSDYNEQFF
14,TRBV2,TRBJ1-5,CASSEGSSNQPQHF
15,TRBV19,TRBJ1-5,CASTATSGVNQPQHF
16,TRBV7-2,TRBJ2-1,CASSLVGGNVYNEQFF
14,TRBV25-1,TRBJ2-7,CASNPGQGAGEQYF
15,TRBV28,TRBJ1-4,CASSSTGEVDEKLFF
15,TRBV5-6,TRBJ2-2,CASSLDLGGTGELFF
16,TRBV5-1,TRBJ2-1,CASGGTSGRSYNEQFF
16,TRBV13,TRBJ1-6,CASSRRDRGYNSPLHF
15,TRBV5-1,TRBJ2-5,CASSPTSGRGETQYF
17,TRBV5-1,TRBJ2-3,CASSDPGLAGDGDTQYF
14,TRBV7-9,TRBJ2-1,CASSLFSSYNEQFF
14,TRBV6-1,TRBJ1-3,CASSGTRSGNTIYF
13,TRBV29-1,TRBJ2-2,CSVGRANTGELFF
14,TRBV29-1,TRBJ1-6,CSVAGDGDNSPLHF
15,TRBV7-9,TRBJ1-3,CASSQGGSAGNTIYF
16,TRBV19,TRBJ1-4,CASSPTFRATNEKLFF
17,TRBV7-9,TRBJ1-5,CASSLSATQGAAQPQHF
15,TRBV7-6,TRBJ1-1,CASSLRGQMNTEAFF
13,TRBV7-2,TRBJ2-3,CASSFSGVDTQYF
16,TRBV5-1,TRBJ1-4,CASSLGTPNSAEKLFF
13,TRBV5-1,TRBJ1-1,CASGQGRGTEAFF
14,TRBV10-3,TRBJ2-1,CAISGTSGDNEQFF
15,TRBV7-8,TRBJ1-5,CASSLTGTGQQPQHF
18,TRBV27,TRBJ1-5,CASSSGQGGLFSNQPQHF
14,TRBV5-1,TRBJ1-1,CASSPRGRNTEAFF
11,TRBV10-2,TRBJ1-4,CASSDYGKLFF
14,TRBV6-6,TRBJ1-2,CASSYAEGDGGYTF